The rows below give T cell receptor beta chains drawn from one sample of a study of early T cells in non-severe SARS-CoV-2 infection. TCRdb passed the 5' RACE reads through MiXCR, listing each CDR3 protein once. Of around 81,000 distinct CDR3 sequences listed, 13% to 15% are singletons. Sample: whole blood. These receptors came from an adult who was a healthcare worker with PCR-confirmed SARS-CoV-2 infection or an uninfected control (not recorded which). The CDR3 runs from the conserved cysteine through the conserved F or W. D genes are given only for firm matches. Clone size is stated in some rows and not others, as once, few, many or a class when expanded.

cdr3_nt	cdr3_aa	v_call	clone_size	d_call	j_call
TGCAGTGCTAGTACGCTAGCGGGGGCTTATAGCACAGATACGCAGTATTTT	CSASTLAGAYSTDTQYF	TRBV20-1	.	TRBD2	TRBJ2-3
TGTGCCAGCAGTTTTAGGGGACAGGGCGGCGAGCAGTACTTC	CASSFRGQGGEQYF	TRBV12-3/TRBV12-4	.	TRBD1	TRBJ2-7
TGTGCCAGCAGCGTCATGATGGAGACCCAGTACTTC	CASSVMMETQYF	TRBV7-9	few	.	TRBJ2-5
TGTGCCAGCAGCCACCCCGGGTCAACATATAATTCACCCCTCCACTTT	CASSHPGSTYNSPLHF	TRBV7-2	many	.	TRBJ1-6
TGTGCCACCGCCTCGGAGGGGTTAAGGCAGCCCCAGCATTTT	CATASEGLRQPQHF	TRBV10-3	.	.	TRBJ1-5
TGTGCCAGCAGTGCCGAGGGAGCGTCCACTGAAGCTTTCTTT	CASSAEGASTEAFF	TRBV6-4	.	.	TRBJ1-1
TGTGCCAGCAAGACCCTTTTGGGCACTGAAGCTTTCTTT	CASKTLLGTEAFF	TRBV6-2/TRBV6-3	.	.	TRBJ1-1
TGTGCCAGCAGCGCGCGGACTCAGGGGGAAGAGACCCAGTACTTC	CASSARTQGEETQYF	TRBV11-3	.	TRBD1	TRBJ2-5
TGTGCCAGCAGCTTAGTGGTCGGGACAGGGGGAGATACGCAGTATTTT	CASSLVVGTGGDTQYF	TRBV7-8	.	TRBD1	TRBJ2-3
TGTGCCAGCGGCAAATCGGGACAGGGGGCGGGATGGGCTTTCTTT	CASGKSGQGAGWAFF	TRBV12-3/TRBV12-4	few	TRBD1	TRBJ1-1
TGTGCCAGCAGCCGCTCGCAGGGCTTCCCCACTGAAGCTTTCTTT	CASSRSQGFPTEAFF	TRBV7-9	.	.	TRBJ1-1
TGCAGCGCCAACACAGAGAACTATGGCTACACCTTC	CSANTENYGYTF	TRBV29-1	few	.	TRBJ1-2
TGTGCCAGCAGCTTGGAGTTGGGCAACAATGAGCAGTTCTTC	CASSLELGNNEQFF	TRBV5-4	.	.	TRBJ2-1
TGTGCCATCAGTCCGAGTTTGGGACAGGGTAGAAATGAGCAGTTCTTC	CAISPSLGQGRNEQFF	TRBV10-3	few	TRBD1	TRBJ2-1
TGTGCCAGCAGAGACGAAGGTCAGAACTATGGCTACACCTTC	CASRDEGQNYGYTF	TRBV3-1	few	.	TRBJ1-2
TGTGCCAGCAGCGATTCGACAGGACGATACGAGCAGTACTTC	CASSDSTGRYEQYF	TRBV6-5	.	.	TRBJ2-7
TGTGCCAGCAGTCACCTCTACGGGTCCTACGAGCAGTACTTC	CASSHLYGSYEQYF	TRBV27	.	.	TRBJ2-7
TGCAGTGCTAGAGTTCCGACAGGGGTTACTGAAGCTTTCTTT	CSARVPTGVTEAFF	TRBV20-1	many	TRBD1	TRBJ1-1
TGTGCCAGCAGGGGGACAGGGGGCGATCAGCCCCAGCATTTT	CASRGTGGDQPQHF	TRBV21-1	many	.	TRBJ1-5
TGCAGTACCGGGACAGGCGTGAATCAGCCCCAGCATTTT	CSTGTGVNQPQHF	TRBV20-1	many	TRBD1	TRBJ1-5
TGTAGCAGCGGGGCTGGAGAGACCCAGTACTTC	CSSGAGETQYF	TRBV10-3	many	TRBD2	TRBJ2-5
TGCAGTGCTGTGCCCGGGACAGGGATAGCTGAAGCTTTCTTT	CSAVPGTGIAEAFF	TRBV20-1	.	TRBD1	TRBJ1-1
TGTGCCACCAGCAGAGACGGGACGGCTAACACCGGGGAGCTGTTTTTT	CATSRDGTANTGELFF	TRBV15	few	.	TRBJ2-2
TGTGCCAGCAGTTTCGGCAGGGGTCAGCCCCAGCATTTT	CASSFGRGQPQHF	TRBV27	.	.	TRBJ1-5
TGCGCCAGCAGCTTATTTCCCGGGGGAGGCTATGGCTACACCTTC	CASSLFPGGGYGYTF	TRBV5-1	many	.	TRBJ1-2
TGTGCCAGCAGCCCCCCGCTGAGGGCAAAGGAGACCCAGTACTTC	CASSPPLRAKETQYF	TRBV7-2	.	.	TRBJ2-5
TGTGCCAGCAGCACCCAGAAGATCGTACGACAGGGAAGCTCCTATAATTCACCCCTCCACTTT	CASSTQKIVRQGSSYNSPLHF	TRBV9	.	TRBD1	TRBJ1-6
TGCGCCAGCAGCTTGGGTGCCGGGGACGAGCAGTTCTTC	CASSLGAGDEQFF	TRBV5-1	.	.	TRBJ2-1
TGCGCCAGCAGTGTTACAGGGGAAGGCTACACCTTC	CASSVTGEGYTF	TRBV10-1	.	TRBD1	TRBJ1-2
TGTGCCCGCCTCGGAGGGGAGCTGTTTTTT	CARLGGELFF	TRBV28	few	.	TRBJ2-2
TGCAGCGTTACGGAGGGCTATGGCTACACCTTC	CSVTEGYGYTF	TRBV29-1	many	.	TRBJ1-2
TGCGCCAGCAGCTCCGGGGTGGCGAACACTGAAGCTTTCTTT	CASSSGVANTEAFF	TRBV5-1	.	.	TRBJ1-1
TGCAGTGCTGAGAGGAGCGGGAATGGCTACACCTTC	CSAERSGNGYTF	TRBV20-1	many	.	TRBJ1-2
TGTGCCAGCAGTGGACAGGGTATCGGGGAGCTGTTTTTT	CASSGQGIGELFF	TRBV9	.	TRBD1	TRBJ2-2
TGTGCCAGCAGCAACAGCATCATGAACACTGAAGCTTTCTTT	CASSNSIMNTEAFF	TRBV11-2	few	.	TRBJ1-1
TGTGCCAGCAGCCCATTACCCGGGACAGCTTCTTCACCCCTCCACTTT	CASSPLPGTASSPLHF	TRBV5-4	few	TRBD1	TRBJ1-6
TGCGCCAGCAGCGCCTGGGGCTCCTACGAGCAGTACTTC	CASSAWGSYEQYF	TRBV5-1	few	.	TRBJ2-7
TGTGCCAGCAGCCTCAGCTCCTATAATTCACCCCTCCACTTT	CASSLSSYNSPLHF	TRBV12-3/TRBV12-4	many	.	TRBJ1-6
TGTGCCACACGACAGAACACTGAAGCTTTCTTT	CATRQNTEAFF	TRBV10-3	.	.	TRBJ1-1
TGTGCCAGCAGCCAGAGGGGGAAAATTTCGTCGGGCTACACCTTC	CASSQRGKISSGYTF	TRBV3-1	few	.	TRBJ1-2
TGTGCCAGCAGAACATGGGGGGGATCTAATGAAAAACTGTTTTTT	CASRTWGGSNEKLFF	TRBV7-8	many	.	TRBJ1-4
TGCAGTGCTAGATCCCACCCTGGCTACACCTTC	CSARSHPGYTF	TRBV20-1	many	.	TRBJ1-2
TGCGCCAGCAGCTCTATACCTAGCGGGGTAAATGAGCAGTTCTTC	CASSSIPSGVNEQFF	TRBV5-1	.	TRBD2	TRBJ2-1
TGCGCCAGCAGCTTGGCCCTACGGACAGGCGGGAACACTGAAGCTTTCTTT	CASSLALRTGGNTEAFF	TRBV5-1	few	TRBD1	TRBJ1-1
TGTGCCAGCAGCTTAGTCAGGACAGGGGCCACAAATGAGCAGTTCTTC	CASSLVRTGATNEQFF	TRBV7-2	.	TRBD1	TRBJ2-1
TGTGCCAGCGGGGTGGCCCCCCAAGAGACCCAGTACTTC	CASGVAPQETQYF	TRBV6-6	.	.	TRBJ2-5
TGTGCCAGCTGGACAGGGGGAAATCAGCCCCAGCATTTT	CASWTGGNQPQHF	TRBV12-3/TRBV12-4	.	TRBD1	TRBJ1-5
TGTGCCAGCAGCTTAGGACAGGGAACTAGCTCCTACAATGAGCAGTTCTTC	CASSLGQGTSSYNEQFF	TRBV7-9	few	TRBD1	TRBJ2-1
TGTGCCAGCAGCCTGGCGGGGGCCCCCGGGGAGCTGTTTTTT	CASSLAGAPGELFF	TRBV5-4	many	.	TRBJ2-2
TGCAGTGCTAGAGATTCGGGGACAGGGGATGAGACCCAGTACTTC	CSARDSGTGDETQYF	TRBV20-1	medium-sized	TRBD1	TRBJ2-5
TGTGCCAGCAGCTTCCAGACTAGGAATTCACCCCTCCACTTT	CASSFQTRNSPLHF	TRBV11-2	.	.	TRBJ1-6
TGTGCCAGCAGCCCTGACAGCCTAGGGGGGTATAATTCACCCCTCCACTTT	CASSPDSLGGYNSPLHF	TRBV3-1	.	.	TRBJ1-6
TGTGCCAGCAGCCAGAGTTTCTATGGCTACACCTTC	CASSQSFYGYTF	TRBV7-9	.	.	TRBJ1-2
TGTGCCAGCAGCTTAGTGATTGGCGGCTACACCTTC	CASSLVIGGYTF	TRBV7-9	few	.	TRBJ1-2
TGTGCCAGCGAGGGGGGGGCGGATCAGCCCCAGCATTTT	CASEGGADQPQHF	TRBV19	.	.	TRBJ1-5